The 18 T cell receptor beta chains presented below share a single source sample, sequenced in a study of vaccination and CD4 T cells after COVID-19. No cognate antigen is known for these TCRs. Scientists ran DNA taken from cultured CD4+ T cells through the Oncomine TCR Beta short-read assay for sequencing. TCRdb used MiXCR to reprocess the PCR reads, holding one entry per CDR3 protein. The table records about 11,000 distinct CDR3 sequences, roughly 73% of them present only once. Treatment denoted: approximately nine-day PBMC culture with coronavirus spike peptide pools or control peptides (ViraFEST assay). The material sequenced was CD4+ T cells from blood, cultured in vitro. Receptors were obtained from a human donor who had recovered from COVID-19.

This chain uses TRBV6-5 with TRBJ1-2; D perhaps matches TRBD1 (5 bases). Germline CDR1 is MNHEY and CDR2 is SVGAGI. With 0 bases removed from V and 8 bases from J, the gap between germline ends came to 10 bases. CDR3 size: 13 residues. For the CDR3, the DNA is TGTGCCAGCAGTTACTCGGGCTGGGACGGCTACACCTTC. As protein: CASSYSGWDGYTF.

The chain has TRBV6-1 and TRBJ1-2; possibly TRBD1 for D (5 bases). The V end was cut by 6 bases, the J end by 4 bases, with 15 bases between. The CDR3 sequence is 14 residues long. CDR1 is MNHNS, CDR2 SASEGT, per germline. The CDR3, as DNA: TGTGCCAGCAGAGGGGCAGCGAGGGTCTATGGCTACACCTTC. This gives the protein CASRGAARVYGYTF.

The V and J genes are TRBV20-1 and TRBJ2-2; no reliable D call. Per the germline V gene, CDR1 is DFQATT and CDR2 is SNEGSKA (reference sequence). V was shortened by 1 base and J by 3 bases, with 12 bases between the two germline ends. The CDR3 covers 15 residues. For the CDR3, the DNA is TGCAGTGCTAGAGGAGGCAACACCTACACCGGGGAGCTGTTTTTT. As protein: CSARGGNTYTGELFF.

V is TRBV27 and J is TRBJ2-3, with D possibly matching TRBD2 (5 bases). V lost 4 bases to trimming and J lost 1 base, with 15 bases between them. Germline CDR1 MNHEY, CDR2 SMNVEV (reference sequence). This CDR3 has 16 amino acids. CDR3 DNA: TGTGCCAGCAGTTCCCAACGGGGATGGGGCACAGATACGCAGTATTTT. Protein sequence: CASSSQRGWGTDTQYF.

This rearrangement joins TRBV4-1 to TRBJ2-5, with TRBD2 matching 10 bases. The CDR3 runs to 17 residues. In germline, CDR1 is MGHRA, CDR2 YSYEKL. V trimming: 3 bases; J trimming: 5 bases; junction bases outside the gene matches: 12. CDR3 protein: CASSHGRAGGPGETQYF. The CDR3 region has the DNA TGCGCCAGCAGCCATGGTCGAGCGGGAGGGCCTGGGGAGACCCAGTACTTC.

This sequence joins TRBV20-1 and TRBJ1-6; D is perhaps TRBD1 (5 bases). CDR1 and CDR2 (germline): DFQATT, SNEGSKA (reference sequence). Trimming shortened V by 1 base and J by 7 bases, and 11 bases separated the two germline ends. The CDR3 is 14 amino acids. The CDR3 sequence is CSARAGSHNSPLHF. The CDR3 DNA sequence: TGCAGTGCTAGAGCAGGGTCCCACAATTCACCCCTCCACTTT.

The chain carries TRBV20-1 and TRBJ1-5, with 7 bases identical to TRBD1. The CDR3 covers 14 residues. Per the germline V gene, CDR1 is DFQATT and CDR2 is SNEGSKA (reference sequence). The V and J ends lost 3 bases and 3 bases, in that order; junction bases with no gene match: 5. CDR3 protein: CSARLQGNNQPQHF. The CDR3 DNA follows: TGCAGTGCTAGGCTACAGGGGAACAATCAGCCCCAGCATTTT.

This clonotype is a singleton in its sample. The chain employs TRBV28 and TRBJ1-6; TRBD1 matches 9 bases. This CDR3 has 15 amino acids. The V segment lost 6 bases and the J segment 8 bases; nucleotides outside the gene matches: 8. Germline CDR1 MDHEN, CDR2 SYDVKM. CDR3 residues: CASSSHRGRDSPLHF. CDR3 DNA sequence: TGTGCCAGCAGCTCGCACAGGGGGCGCGATTCACCCCTCCACTTT.

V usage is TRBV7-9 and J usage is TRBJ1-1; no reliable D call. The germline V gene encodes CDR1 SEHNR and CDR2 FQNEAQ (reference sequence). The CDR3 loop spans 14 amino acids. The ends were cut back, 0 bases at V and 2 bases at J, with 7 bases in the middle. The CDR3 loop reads CASSLATANTEAFF. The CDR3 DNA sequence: TGTGCCAGCAGCTTAGCAACAGCTAACACTGAAGCTTTCTTT.

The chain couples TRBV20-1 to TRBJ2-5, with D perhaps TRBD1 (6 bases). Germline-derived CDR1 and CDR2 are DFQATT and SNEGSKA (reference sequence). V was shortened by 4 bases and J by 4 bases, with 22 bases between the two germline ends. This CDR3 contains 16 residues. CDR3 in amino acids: CSAKGGIGGRGETQYF. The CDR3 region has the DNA TGCAGTGCTAAGGGTGGGATTGGGGGCCGGGGAGAGACCCAGTACTTC.

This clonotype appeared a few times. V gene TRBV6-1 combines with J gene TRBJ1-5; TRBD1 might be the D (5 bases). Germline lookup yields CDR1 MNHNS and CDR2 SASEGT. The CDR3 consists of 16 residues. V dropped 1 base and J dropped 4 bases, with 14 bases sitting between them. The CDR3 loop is CASSEGLGHANQPQHF. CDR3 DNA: TGTGCCAGCAGTGAAGGTCTAGGACACGCAAATCAGCCCCAGCATTTT.

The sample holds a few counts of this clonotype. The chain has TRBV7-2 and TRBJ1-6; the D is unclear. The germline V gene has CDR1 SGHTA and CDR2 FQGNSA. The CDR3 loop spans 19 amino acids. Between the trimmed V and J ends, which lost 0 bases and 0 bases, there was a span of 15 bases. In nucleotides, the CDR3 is TGTGCCAGCAGCTTAGCCGTCGGCACCACCAGCTCCTATAATTCACCCCTCCACTTT. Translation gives CASSLAVGTTSSYNSPLHF.

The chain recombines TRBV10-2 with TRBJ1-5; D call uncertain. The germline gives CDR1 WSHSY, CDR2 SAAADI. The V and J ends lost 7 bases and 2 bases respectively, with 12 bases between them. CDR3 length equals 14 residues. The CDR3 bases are TGCGCCAGCACCCTGACTTGGGGCAATCAGCCCCAGCATTTT. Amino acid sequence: CASTLTWGNQPQHF.

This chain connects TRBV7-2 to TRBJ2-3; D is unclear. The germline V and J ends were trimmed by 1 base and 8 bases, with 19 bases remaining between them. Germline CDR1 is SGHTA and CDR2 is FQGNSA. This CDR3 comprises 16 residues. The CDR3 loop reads CASSLGFGSTSSTQYF. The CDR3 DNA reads TGTGCCAGCAGCTTAGGTTTCGGATCAACCAGTAGTACGCAGTATTTT.

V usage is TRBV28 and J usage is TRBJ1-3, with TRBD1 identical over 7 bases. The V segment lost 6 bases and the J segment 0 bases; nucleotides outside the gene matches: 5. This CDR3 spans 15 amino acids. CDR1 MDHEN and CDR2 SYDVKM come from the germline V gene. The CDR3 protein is CASRPGGASGNTIYF. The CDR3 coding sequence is TGTGCCAGCAGGCCAGGGGGGGCCTCTGGAAACACCATATATTTT. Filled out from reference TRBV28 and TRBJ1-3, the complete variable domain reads DVKVTQSSRYLVKRTGEKVFLECVQDMDHENMFWYRQDPGLGLRLIYFSYDVKMKEKGDIPEGYSVSREKKERFSLILESASTNQTSMYLCASRPGGASGNTIYFGEGSWLTVV.

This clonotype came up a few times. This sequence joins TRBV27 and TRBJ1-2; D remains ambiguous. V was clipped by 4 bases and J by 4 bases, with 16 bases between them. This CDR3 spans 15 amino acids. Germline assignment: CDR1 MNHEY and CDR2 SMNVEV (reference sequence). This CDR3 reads CASSYLVTDVYGYTF. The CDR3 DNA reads TGTGCCAGCAGTTACCTGGTTACGGACGTCTATGGCTACACCTTC.

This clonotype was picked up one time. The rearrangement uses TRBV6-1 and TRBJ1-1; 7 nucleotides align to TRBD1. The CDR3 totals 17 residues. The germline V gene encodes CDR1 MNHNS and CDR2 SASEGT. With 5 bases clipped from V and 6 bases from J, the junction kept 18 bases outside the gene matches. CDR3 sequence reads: CASSPRGMTPVVAEAFF. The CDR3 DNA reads TGTGCCAGCAGTCCCAGGGGGATGACCCCCGTCGTCGCTGAAGCTTTCTTT.

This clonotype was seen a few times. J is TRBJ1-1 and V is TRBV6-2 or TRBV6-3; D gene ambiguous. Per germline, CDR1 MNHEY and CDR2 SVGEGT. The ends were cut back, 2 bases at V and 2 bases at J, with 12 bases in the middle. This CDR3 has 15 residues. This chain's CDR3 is CASSYDNRANTEAFF. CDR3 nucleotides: TGTGCCAGCAGTTACGACAACCGGGCCAACACTGAAGCTTTCTTT.